The 5 T cell receptor beta chains in this list originate from one sample, sequenced in a study of CXCR3-negative and CXCR3-positive naive CD8 T cells. The study made its TRB cDNA libraries by 5' RACE, adding UMI labels. TCRdb reprocessed the 5' RACE reads, keeping one entry per CDR3 protein, no DNA. The specimen's table records some 8,000 distinct CDR3 sequences. The sequenced sample was naive CXCR3- CD8+ T cells from blood. The subset is: CD45RO-CCR7+CD27+CD95- naive CD8+ T cells lacking CXCR3 (TNR3-). Every receptor here comes from a human donor in good health. Some clones in this sample may be carry-over from other donors' samples.

The chain uses TRBV3-1 and TRBJ2-2. Germline V gene sequence: CDR1 LGHDT, CDR2 YNNKEL (reference sequence). This CDR3 is built from 12 residues. CDR3 in amino acids: CASSQGTGELFF.

This clonotype is called medium-sized based on its frequency. J is TRBJ2-7 and V is TRBV27; the TCRdb call, TRBD1, lacks DNA for checking. Germline V lookup: CDR1 MNHEY, CDR2 SMNVEV (reference sequence). The CDR3 runs 15 residues. CDR3: CASSQEYRETYEQYF.

The chain couples TRBV7-9 to TRBJ2-3. The CDR3 totals 12 residues. Germline lookup yields CDR1 SEHNR and CDR2 FQNEAQ (reference sequence). The CDR3 sequence is CASTPGTDTQYF.

The chain couples TRBV12-3 or TRBV12-4 to TRBJ2-3; TCRdb selects TRBD1, and the lack of DNA leaves this call unchecked. The CDR3 has 13 residues. The CDR3 here is CASSAPIPDTQYF.

According to its frequency, this clonotype is medium-sized. This CDR3 is CSVVGNTEAFF. The chain couples TRBV29-1 to TRBJ1-1. The CDR3 has 11 amino acids. Germline CDR1 reads SQVTM; CDR2 reads ANQGSEA.